This T cell receptor beta chain came from a study of a mutant IDH1 vaccine in newly diagnosed glioma. The overall study: A roughly 62% male, approximately 40% female split and a mean age of approximately 38 years characterized treated patients. Before enrollment, the patients had been treated with radiotherapy alone, temozolomide alone, or both together. Most of them had received both.

CDR1 and CDR2 (germline): SGHNT, YYREEE (reference sequence). V lost 4 bases, J lost 1 base, and 2 bases stayed unmatched. This CDR3 is 16 amino acids long. Stated time point: week 47, end of study. Each vaccine dose was 300 ug of mutant IDH1 20-mer peptide, with topical imiquimod. Every donor had a new WHO grade 3 or 4 astrocytoma that was IDH1-mutant, with loss of nuclear ATRX. Study-level results: Whatever changes occurred in top peripheral T cell clonotypes seemed unrelated to pseudoprogression.

As for this clone: Its antigen is undetermined.

The repertoire was sequenced with immunoSEQ multiplex PCR; TCRdb's copy has only in-frame clones and lacks some. The sample lists roughly 56,000 clones; over 70% were seen once. The clonotype was recovered from a man aged 45-65 years with glioma. The rearrangement joins TRBV5-4 to TRBJ2-2; 12 bases match TRBD2. The sample was PBMCs, taken from a glioma patient whose treatment included an IDH1 peptide vaccine. CDR3 nucleotide sequence: TGTGCCAGCAGCCGGACTAGCGGGATGAACACCGGGGAGCTGTTTTTT. It is translated as CASSRTSGMNTGELFF.